This passage covers 21 T cell receptor beta chains from one sample sequenced in a study of blood T cell repertoires in COVID-19. Sequencing was performed with immunoSEQ multiplex PCR; in TCRdb, only in-frame clones are kept and a portion is missing. This table holds roughly 88,000 clones, roughly 89% found once. The sequenced sample was peripheral blood. The origin of the receptors is a woman aged 55-69 years with COVID-19, enrolled during active disease.

The V gene is TRBV19, the J gene TRBJ2-7, with TRBD2 matching over 9 bases. CDR1 is LNHDA, CDR2 SQIVND, per germline (reference sequence). The CDR3 length is 15 residues. The V gene end was trimmed by 5 bases and the J gene end by 2 bases; junction bases not matched to a gene: 7. The CDR3 region has the DNA TGTGCCAGTAGTCTTCGGACTAGCGCGGCCTACGAGCAGTACTTC. Protein sequence: CASSLRTSAAYEQYF.

The genes are TRBV2 and TRBJ1-2; D might be TRBD1 (5 bases). Germline V gene sequence: CDR1 SNHLY, CDR2 FYNNEI. The length of the CDR3 is 12 residues. V lost 6 bases, J lost 3 bases, and 8 bases lay in between. In nucleotides, the CDR3 is TGTGCCAGCAGCAGACAGTACTATGGCTACACCTTC. Its translation is CASSRQYYGYTF.

The rearrangement joins TRBV5-8 to TRBJ2-1; 9 nucleotides align to TRBD2. The CDR3 totals 18 residues. The trim removed 4 bases at V and 0 bases at J, leaving 11 bases unmatched. The germline V gene encodes CDR1 SGHTS and CDR2 YDEGEE. The chain's CDR3 is CASSPAGGGGHSYNEQFF. As DNA, the CDR3 is TGTGCCAGCAGCCCAGCGGGGGGCGGGGGGCACTCCTACAATGAGCAGTTCTTC.

The gene calls are TRBV21-1 and TRBJ1-3; TRBD1 is the table's D call, not checked against the DNA. TRBV21-1 represents a pseudogene. This CDR3 region has 13 residues. The DNA of the CDR3 is TGTGCCAGCAGGGCCCGATCTGGAAACACCATATATTTT. Its protein is CASRARSGNTIYF.

This chain joins TRBV6-5 and TRBJ1-2; possibly TRBD1 for D (6 bases). Germline assignment: CDR1 MNHEY and CDR2 SVGAGI. The CDR3 has 14 amino acids. The ends were cut back, 10 bases at V and 2 bases at J, with 17 bases in the middle. Here the CDR3 DNA reads TGTGCCATCCGCCCGGGGGGGCCGAACTATGGCTACACCTTC. Amino acids: CAIRPGGPNYGYTF.

The V gene is TRBV14, the J gene TRBJ2-7; D gene uncertain. V shed 4 bases and J shed 3 bases, with 7 bases lying between them. CDR1 is SGHDN, CDR2 FVKESK, per germline. The CDR3 is 12 residues long. The CDR3: CASSRTVYEQYF. CDR3 coding DNA: TGTGCCAGCAGCCGAACAGTCTACGAGCAGTACTTC.

The rearrangement joins TRBV30 to TRBJ1-4, with D possibly matching TRBD1 (5 bases). Germline loops: CDR1 GTSNPN, CDR2 SVGIG (reference sequence). Trimming left V 1 base short and J 6 bases short, with 9 bases between. This CDR3 spans 13 amino acids. The CDR3 sequence is CAWSGGSDEKLFF. The CDR3, as DNA: TGTGCCTGGAGTGGGGGCTCGGATGAAAAACTGTTTTTT.

This chain joins TRBV4-1 and TRBJ1-5; 10 nucleotides match TRBD1. CDR1 MGHRA and CDR2 YSYEKL come from the germline V gene. V dropped 0 bases and J dropped 5; count of bases not matched to a gene: 4. The CDR3 is made up of 16 amino acids. CDR3 region: CASSQEPGQGYQPQHF. CDR3 sequence (DNA): TGCGCCAGCAGCCAAGAACCGGGACAGGGGTATCAGCCCCAGCATTTT.

This clone has more than one count but fewer than ten. The chain couples TRBV19 to TRBJ1-3; tentatively, D is TRBD1 (5 bases). CDR3 size: 15 residues. The germline V gene has CDR1 LNHDA and CDR2 SQIVND (reference sequence). V was cut by 7 bases and J by 2 bases, with 15 bases left in between. CDR3 DNA: TGTGCCAGTACCAAATGGAGGGGCCCTGGAAACACCATATATTTT. This codes for CASTKWRGPGNTIYF.

The chain uses TRBV29-1 and TRBJ2-3; 11 bases agree with TRBD1. V shed 2 bases and J 1 base; nucleotides not matched to a gene: 11. This CDR3 is built from 18 residues. Germline CDR1 reads SQVTM; CDR2 reads ANQGSEA. CDR3 region: CSVETPFGQGAGTDTQYF. In nucleotides, the CDR3 is TGCAGCGTTGAAACTCCCTTTGGACAGGGGGCCGGCACAGATACGCAGTATTTT.

V is TRBV30 and J is TRBJ1-2; D is unclear. V lost 2 bases to trimming and J lost 3 bases, with 10 bases between them. This CDR3 is 13 amino acids long. Germline values: CDR1 GTSNPN, CDR2 SVGIG (reference sequence). As DNA, the CDR3 is TGTGCCTGGAGTCCAGACTGGGACTATGGCTACACCTTC. Protein sequence: CAWSPDWDYGYTF.

The chain recombines TRBV7-8 with TRBJ2-7, with 9 bases aligning to TRBD2. V shed 5 bases, J shed 3 bases, and the junction held 8 bases outside the gene matches. The germline gives CDR1 SGHVS, CDR2 FQNEAQ. The length of the CDR3 is 15 residues. This chain's CDR3 is CASSASGGTYYEQYF. CDR3 bases: TGTGCCAGCAGCGCCAGCGGGGGGACCTACTACGAGCAGTACTTC.

Only one count was recorded for this clone. The chain recombines TRBV30 with TRBJ1-5, with TRBD1 matching over 7 bases. The CDR3 loop spans 14 amino acids. V lost 2 bases and J lost 6; bases outside the gene matches: 7. Germline V CDR1 and CDR2: GTSNPN, SVGIG (reference sequence). CDR3 amino acids: CAWSFQGVGQPQHF. As DNA, the CDR3 is TGTGCCTGGAGTTTCCAGGGGGTCGGTCAGCCCCAGCATTTT.

The V gene is TRBV6-5, the J gene TRBJ2-1, with D maybe TRBD2 (6 bases). Germline V gene lookup returns CDR1 MNHEY and CDR2 SVGAGI. The CDR3 has 15 residues. The V end lost 0 bases, the J end lost 12 bases, and 18 bases lay between the germline ends. CDR3 DNA sequence: TGTGCCAGCAGTTACTCCGAGTCCCGGGGGTGGAGGCAGTTCTTC. This gives the protein CASSYSESRGWRQFF.

The rearrangement uses TRBV7-8 and TRBJ1-3, with D tentatively TRBD1 (5 bases). This CDR3 has 16 amino acids. Germline loops: CDR1 SGHVS, CDR2 FQNEAQ. Between the trimmed V and J ends, which lost 1 base and 4 bases, there was a span of 14 bases. The CDR3: CASSLGRRGFGNTIYF. CDR3 bases: TGTGCCAGCAGCTTAGGTCGTCGGGGGTTCGGAAACACCATATATTTT. Based on the CDR3 plus reference TRBV7-8 and TRBJ1-3, the full variable domain is GAGVSQSPRYKVAKRGQDVALRCDPISGHVSLFWYQQALGQGPEFLTYFQNEAQLDKSGLPSDRFFAERPEGSVSTLKIQRTQQEDSAVYLCASSLGRRGFGNTIYFGEGSWLTVV.

The chain carries TRBV7-9 and TRBJ2-2, with D maybe TRBD1 (6 bases). The CDR3 is 14 amino acids. The ends were cut back, 3 bases at V and 4 bases at J, with 9 bases in the middle. CDR1 SEHNR and CDR2 FQNEAQ come from the germline V gene (reference sequence). CDR3 sequence (DNA): TGTGCCAGCAGCTTCCAGGGGACCACCGGGGAGCTGTTTTTT. It yields the protein CASSFQGTTGELFF. Based on the CDR3 plus reference TRBV7-9 and TRBJ2-2, the full variable domain is DTGVSQNPRHKITKRGQNVTFRCDPISEHNRLYWYRQTLGQGPEFLTYFQNEAQLEKSRLLSDRFSAERPKGSFSTLEIQRTEQGDSAMYLCASSFQGTTGELFFGEGSRLTVL.

The chain employs TRBV9 and TRBJ2-6; no definite D call. CDR1 and CDR2 (germline): SGDLS, YYNGEE. V was pared by 6 bases and J by 0 bases, with 7 bases between. The CDR3 extends over 14 amino acids. DNA of the CDR3: TGTGCCAGCACAACGGGCTCTGGGGCCAACGTCCTGACTTTC. This encodes CASTTGSGANVLTF.

V is TRBV20-1 and J is TRBJ1-5, with 7 nucleotides matching TRBD1. The V gene end was trimmed by 3 bases and the J gene end by 1 base; junction bases not matched to a gene: 6. Germline V gene lookup returns CDR1 DFQATT and CDR2 SNEGSKA (reference sequence). The CDR3 contains 15 residues. This CDR3 reads CSASFRGSSNQPQHF. Written as DNA, the CDR3 is TGCAGTGCTAGTTTCAGGGGGAGCAGCAATCAGCCCCAGCATTTT.

V is TRBV7-8 and J is TRBJ2-4, with 8 bases fitting TRBD1. Trimming took 0 bases from V and 10 from J; bases not matched to a gene: 8. This CDR3 comprises 15 residues. The V gene's germline CDR1 is SGHVS and CDR2 FQNEAQ. The CDR3 DNA is TGTGCCAGCAGCTTAGCCCAGCCGGGACAGGATATTCAGTACTTC. Translation gives CASSLAQPGQDIQYF.

The V gene is TRBV19, the J gene TRBJ2-5; possibly TRBD1 for D (7 bases). Germline loops: CDR1 LNHDA, CDR2 SQIVND (reference sequence). The CDR3 length is 15 residues. The V end was cut by 7 bases, the J end by 2 bases, with 17 bases between. CDR3 loop: CASTLGGGGQETQYF. The CDR3 DNA is TGTGCCAGTACCCTCGGAGGGGGCGGTCAAGAGACCCAGTACTTC.

This sequence joins TRBV6-6 and TRBJ1-5; TRBD1 aligns across 7 bases. The CDR3 sequence is 14 residues long. V dropped 6 bases and J dropped 7; count of bases not matched to a gene: 9. CDR1 and CDR2 (germline): MNHNY, SVGAGI (reference sequence). This CDR3 reads CASSPPTGHQPQHF. CDR3 DNA: TGTGCCAGCAGCCCCCCGACAGGGCACCAGCCCCAGCATTTT.